Sequencing of this T cell receptor (beta chain) was carried out in a study of blood T cell repertoires in COVID-19. The CDR3 runs to 14 residues. Deletions cut 1 base from V and 0 bases from J, with 3 bases between. From germline, CDR1 is SGHAT and CDR2 FQNNGV. The data were produced by immunoSEQ multiplex PCR, yet TCRdb's version contains in-frame clones alone and is incomplete. The sample lists approximately 300,000 clones; 86% were seen once. The chain has TRBV11-2 and TRBJ1-4; no reliable D call. This TCR was sampled from a woman between 18 and 30 years old who had recovered from COVID-19. Sequencing was done on a sample of PBMCs or T cells enriched from blood (not recorded which). The CDR3 is CASSLATTNEKLFF. In nucleotides, the CDR3 is TGTGCCAGCAGCTTAGCCACAACTAATGAAAAACTGTTTTTT.